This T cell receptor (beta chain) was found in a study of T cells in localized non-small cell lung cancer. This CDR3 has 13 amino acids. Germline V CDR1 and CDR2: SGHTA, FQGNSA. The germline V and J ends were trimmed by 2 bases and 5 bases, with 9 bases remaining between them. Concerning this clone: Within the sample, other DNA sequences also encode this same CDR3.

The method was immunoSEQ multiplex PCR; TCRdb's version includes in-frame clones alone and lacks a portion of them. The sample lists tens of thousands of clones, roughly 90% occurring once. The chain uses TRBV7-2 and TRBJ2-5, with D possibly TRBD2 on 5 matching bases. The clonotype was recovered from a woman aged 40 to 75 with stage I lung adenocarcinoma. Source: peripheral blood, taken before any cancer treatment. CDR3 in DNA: TGTGCCAGCAGCTTATGGACTCAGGAGACCCAGTACTTC. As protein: CASSLWTQETQYF.